These 27 T cell receptor beta chains originate from one sample sequenced in a study of shared clonotypes between healthy human individuals. Repertoires were generated with immunoSEQ multiplex PCR, while TCRdb's copy carries only in-frame clones and drops some. The sample yields around 2.1 million clones, 93% seen once. In the naive CD8 group, cells lacked CD45RO and were positively selected for CCR7, so terminally differentiated effector memory CD45RA+ cells were left out. The sequenced material came from naive CD8+ T cells from PBMCs. These receptors came from a young man in good health. Some clones in this sample may be carry-over from other donors' samples.

CDR3 loop: CASSNTRGAMGEQYF. Here the CDR3 DNA reads TGTGCCAGTAGTAACACAAGGGGGGCCATGGGAGAGCAGTACTTC. The chain employs TRBV19 and TRBJ2-7; D assignment may be TRBD1 or TRBD2 (6 bases each). The germline V and J ends were trimmed by 4 bases and 7 bases, with 20 bases remaining between them. The length of the CDR3 is 15 residues. The germline gives CDR1 LNHDA, CDR2 SQIVND (reference sequence).

This clone was seen once. This chain uses TRBV27 with TRBJ2-7; D possibly corresponds to TRBD2 (6 bases). CDR1 is MNHEY and CDR2 is SMNVEV in the germline V gene (reference sequence). The V end lost 11 bases, the J end lost 5 bases, and 19 bases lay between the germline ends. The CDR3 runs 13 residues. For the CDR3, the DNA is TGTGCCTCGGCTCCCAGCGGGCTAGACGAGCAGTACTTC. This encodes CASAPSGLDEQYF.

J is TRBJ2-5 and V is TRBV19; perhaps D is TRBD1 or TRBD2 (6 bases each). Between the trimmed V and J ends, which lost 7 bases and 5 bases, there was a span of 20 bases. This CDR3 comprises 15 residues. CDR1 and CDR2 from the germline V gene are LNHDA and SQIVND (reference sequence). CDR3 DNA: TGTGCCAGTACCTATAGATGGGGGGCAGGGGAGACCCAGTACTTC. It codes for CASTYRWGAGETQYF.

V gene TRBV7-2 combines with J gene TRBJ1-2; 8 bases fit TRBD1. This CDR3 has 15 residues. V dropped 5 bases and J dropped 8; count of bases not matched to a gene: 13. Per germline, CDR1 SGHTA and CDR2 FQGNSA. The CDR3 DNA reads as TGTGCCAGCAGCAGACCCGGGACAGGACTTGGAGGCTACACCTTC. This gives the protein CASSRPGTGLGGYTF.

The V and J genes are TRBV5-5 and TRBJ2-5, with TRBD1 identical over 8 bases. Germline CDR1 is SGHKS and CDR2 is YYEKEE (reference sequence). V lost 4 bases and J lost 2; bases outside the gene matches: 4. The CDR3 is 14 amino acids. CDR3 DNA sequence: TGTGCCAGCAGCCGTCAGGGGGCTCAAGAGACCCAGTACTTC. Translated: CASSRQGAQETQYF.

CDR3 in DNA: TGTGCCAGCAGCCCCTCGGGCGGGGGTGCCTACAATGAGCAGTTCTTC. Protein sequence: CASSPSGGGAYNEQFF. V gene TRBV4-2 combines with J gene TRBJ2-1; TRBD2 agrees at 7 bases. This CDR3 is built from 16 residues. Germline CDR1 is LGHNA and CDR2 is YNFKEQ. V lost 4 bases, J lost 2 bases, and 8 bases stayed unmatched.

This chain connects TRBV7-9 to TRBJ2-1, with 7 bases lining up with TRBD1. The CDR3 is made up of 15 amino acids. With V trimmed by 7 bases and J by 4 bases, 10 bases remained unmatched. Germline CDR1 reads SEHNR; CDR2 reads FQNEAQ (reference sequence). CDR3 amino acids: CASNPVTGEYNEQFF. CDR3 DNA: TGTGCCAGCAACCCGGTTACAGGGGAATACAATGAGCAGTTCTTC. Full variable domain (outside the CDR3, taken from reference TRBV7-9 and TRBJ2-1): DTGVSQNPRHKITKRGQNVTFRCDPISEHNRLYWYRQTLGQGPEFLTYFQNEAQLEKSRLLSDRFSAERPKGSFSTLEIQRTEQGDSAMYLCASNPVTGEYNEQFFGPGTRLTVL.

The chain is built from TRBV29-1 and TRBJ2-2; D is uncertain. CDR3 length equals 12 residues. V shed 1 base and J shed 9 bases, with 9 bases lying between them. Germline assignment: CDR1 SQVTM and CDR2 ANQGSEA. The CDR3 DNA reads as TGCAGCGTTGAAGGGAGCGCTAGGGAGCTGTTTTTT. Its protein product is CSVEGSARELFF.

The genes are TRBV7-2 and TRBJ2-7; TRBD1 might be the D (5 bases). The CDR3 covers 15 residues. The V and J ends lost 5 bases and 2 bases respectively, with 16 bases between them. The V gene's germline CDR1 is SGHTA and CDR2 FQGNSA. CDR3: CASSPNRGSTYEQYF. The CDR3 DNA follows: TGTGCCAGCAGCCCCAATAGGGGTAGTACCTACGAGCAGTACTTC.

V is TRBV19 and J is TRBJ2-7; a possible D gene is TRBD2 (6 bases). Germline CDR1 LNHDA, CDR2 SQIVND (reference sequence). This CDR3 is built from 14 residues. Trimming cost V 5 bases and J 4 bases, with 15 bases left between them. In DNA form, the CDR3 reads TGTGCCAGTAGTCCCCCGGATAGCGGTTACGAGCAGTACTTC. As protein: CASSPPDSGYEQYF.

V gene TRBV4-1 combines with J gene TRBJ2-7; tentatively, D is TRBD1 (6 bases). V was trimmed by 1 base and J by 5 bases, leaving 15 bases between them. The CDR3 consists of 15 residues. Germline lookup yields CDR1 MGHRA and CDR2 YSYEKL. Here the CDR3 DNA reads TGCGCCAGCAGCCAAGGACCAGGGGAAGGTAACGAGCAGTACTTC. This codes for CASSQGPGEGNEQYF.

V gene TRBV9 combines with J gene TRBJ2-1, with unresolved D. The CDR3 runs to 18 residues. CDR1 SGDLS and CDR2 YYNGEE come from the germline V gene. The V end was cut by 3 bases, the J end by 1 base, with 20 bases between. In DNA, the CDR3 is TGTGCCAGCAGCGCGACAATCCTCGGCGGAGAATCCTACAATGAGCAGTTCTTC. It codes for CASSATILGGESYNEQFF.

The rearrangement uses TRBV27 and TRBJ2-2; unclear D gene. Trimming cost V 4 bases and J 7 bases, with 7 bases left between them. Germline assignment: CDR1 MNHEY and CDR2 SMNVEV (reference sequence). The CDR3 runs 12 residues. As DNA, the CDR3 is TGTGCCAGCAGTTCTATTGGCGGGGAGCTGTTTTTT. It yields the protein CASSSIGGELFF.

The chain is built from TRBV13 and TRBJ1-4; D unresolved. Germline V lookup: CDR1 PRHDT, CDR2 FYEKMQ (reference sequence). CDR3 length: 11 residues. Trimming cost V 3 bases and J 7 bases, with 3 bases left between them. The CDR3 spells CASSFGEKLFF. The CDR3 region has the DNA TGTGCCAGCAGCTTCGGTGAAAAACTGTTTTTT. Based on the CDR3 plus reference TRBV13 and TRBJ1-4, the full variable domain is AAGVIQSPRHLIKEKRETATLKCYPIPRHDTVYWYQQGPGQDPQFLISFYEKMQSDKGSIPDRFSAQQFSDYHSELNMSSLELGDSALYFCASSFGEKLFFGSGTQLSVL.

The CDR3 sequence: CASSVGELANPTMEQFF. For the CDR3, the DNA is TGTGCCAGCAGCGTGGGGGAACTAGCGAATCCTACAATGGAGCAGTTCTTC. This chain links TRBV9 with TRBJ2-1, with 7 nucleotides matching TRBD2. The V gene's germline CDR1 is SGDLS and CDR2 YYNGEE. There are 17 residues in the CDR3. With V trimmed by 2 bases and J by 10 bases, 18 bases remained unmatched.

The chain links TRBV7-9 to TRBJ2-7; 9 nucleotides agree with TRBD1. Germline V CDR1 and CDR2: SEHNR, FQNEAQ (reference sequence). The CDR3 sequence is 16 residues long. With 8 bases clipped from V and 7 bases from J, the junction kept 18 bases outside the gene matches. CDR3 coding DNA: TGTGCCAGCCGTGGACAGGGGACTCATCGGCCGGGGGAGCAGTACTTC. Protein sequence: CASRGQGTHRPGEQYF.

This chain links TRBV7-9 with TRBJ2-1; 14 bases line up with TRBD2. V dropped 5 bases and J dropped 9; count of bases not matched to a gene: 6. The CDR3 length is 15 residues. Germline V gene sequence: CDR1 SEHNR, CDR2 FQNEAQ (reference sequence). The chain's CDR3 is CASSLRTSGRPEQFF. The CDR3 nucleotides are TGTGCCAGCAGCCTCCGGACTAGCGGGAGGCCTGAGCAGTTCTTC.

The chain uses TRBV7-9 and TRBJ1-2; no clear D. CDR1 and CDR2 (germline): SEHNR, FQNEAQ (reference sequence). The CDR3 runs 14 residues. Trimming took off 0 bases at V and 8 bases at J, with 13 bases between the two ends. DNA for the CDR3: TGTGCCAGCAGCTTAGCAGGGAAGAACTCAGGCTACACCTTC. It is translated as CASSLAGKNSGYTF.

A single count supports this clone. Germline is not matched at one junction end, which may reflect a read error. This sequence joins TRBV5-4 and TRBJ2-3; D may match TRBD1 or TRBD2 (5 bases each). Germline CDR1 SGHNT, CDR2 YYREEE (reference sequence). The CDR3 totals 13 residues. CDR3 nucleotide sequence: TGTGCCAGCAGCGGCCGGGACCCAGATGCGCAGTATTTT. Amino acids: CASSGRDPDAQYF.

V is TRBV9 and J is TRBJ1-3, with D hard to call. This CDR3 has 15 amino acids. With 4 bases removed from V and 0 bases from J, the gap between germline ends came to 11 bases. The germline CDR1 and CDR2 sequences are SGDLS and YYNGEE. The CDR3 sequence: CASSPPLASGNTIYF. The DNA for the CDR3 is TGTGCCAGCAGCCCCCCCCTTGCCTCTGGAAACACCATATATTTT.

The chain recombines TRBV4-1 with TRBJ2-5, with D perhaps matching TRBD1 (7 bases). Between the trimmed V and J ends, which lost 0 bases and 0 bases, there was a span of 14 bases. The CDR3 runs 17 residues. Per the germline V gene, CDR1 is MGHRA and CDR2 is YSYEKL. Here the CDR3 DNA reads TGCGCCAGCAGCCAAGAGGCCGCAGGGGGGTACCAAGAGACCCAGTACTTC. Translation gives CASSQEAAGGYQETQYF.

This clone occurred a few times. This same CDR3 is encoded by further DNA sequences in the sample. This chain uses TRBV30 with TRBJ2-7; D not certain. The CDR3 loop spans 11 amino acids. Germline loops: CDR1 GTSNPN, CDR2 SVGIG (reference sequence). The V end was cut by 1 base, the J end by 2 bases, with 3 bases between. The CDR3 spells CAWSAAYEQYF. CDR3 bases: TGTGCCTGGAGTGCGGCCTACGAGCAGTACTTC.

In this sample, this clone turned up once. At the DNA level, this CDR3 is encoded by other sequences in the same sample as well. The rearrangement links TRBV7-6 to TRBJ1-5; 9 positions match TRBD1. This CDR3 has 14 residues. Germline V gene sequence: CDR1 SGHVS, CDR2 FNYEAQ. The junction had 4 bases not matched to a gene; V was cut back by 6 bases and J by 4 bases. CDR3: CASSSTGGNQPQHF. In DNA, the CDR3 is TGTGCCAGCAGTTCGACAGGGGGAAATCAGCCCCAGCATTTT.

This chain connects TRBV9 to TRBJ2-1; the match to TRBD2 covers 7 bases. CDR3 length: 15 amino acids. Germline lookup yields CDR1 SGDLS and CDR2 YYNGEE. The V segment lost 4 bases and the J segment 8 bases; nucleotides outside the gene matches: 12. CDR3 nucleotides: TGTGCCAGCAGCTCACGACTAGCCCCGGGCCATGAGCAGTTCTTC. As protein: CASSSRLAPGHEQFF. Full variable domain (missing parts from reference TRBV9 and TRBJ2-1): DSGVTQTPKHLITATGQRVTLRCSPRSGDLSVYWYQQSLDQGLQFLIQYYNGEERAKGNILERFSAQQFPDLHSELNLSSLELGDSALYFCASSSRLAPGHEQFFGPGTRLTVL.

This clone was detected only once. J is TRBJ2-7 and V is TRBV11-2; TRBD2 matches 13 bases. CDR3 size: 17 residues. Trimming at V came to 3 bases and at J to 5 bases, leaving 10 bases not matched to a gene. Germline V gives CDR1 SGHAT, CDR2 FQNNGV. This CDR3 reads CASSFLIGLAGAHEQYF. In DNA form, the CDR3 reads TGTGCCAGCAGCTTTTTAATCGGACTAGCGGGAGCCCACGAGCAGTACTTC.

V is TRBV10-1 and J is TRBJ2-1; D unresolved. V lost 4 bases, J lost 0 bases, and 10 bases lay in between. Germline loops: CDR1 WNHNN, CDR2 SYGVQD (reference sequence). The CDR3 loop spans 15 amino acids. The CDR3 DNA sequence: TGCGCCAGCAGTGTCACTGCCAGCTCCTACAATGAGCAGTTCTTC. Translating gives CASSVTASSYNEQFF.

This chain joins TRBV7-8 and TRBJ1-5; D is unresolved. Germline CDR1 reads SGHVS; CDR2 reads FQNEAQ. The CDR3 runs to 14 residues. Deletions cut 1 base from V and 6 bases from J, with 10 bases between. As DNA, the CDR3 is TGTGCCAGCAGCTTAGGTATTTCGAGTCAGCCCCAGCATTTT. Translated: CASSLGISSQPQHF.